This T cell receptor (beta chain) emerged from a study of blood T cell repertoires in COVID-19. The wider study: Italy, Spain and the United States were the sources of the convalescent and acute COVID-19 samples. T cells, B-cell-depleted T cells, or PBMCs supplied cDNA or gDNA.

The CDR3 consists of 16 residues. Germline V gene data show CDR1 as LGHDT and CDR2 as YNNKEL (reference sequence). Trimming pared 1 base from V and 4 bases from J, leaving 14 bases between. Here immunoSEQ multiplex PCR was the method, and the copy in TCRdb shows in-frame clones only, minus some. The sample has tens of thousands of clones, more than 85% seen once; the top ten hold about 2.5%. The chain links TRBV3-1 (or the pseudogene TRBV3-2) to TRBJ1-3; no firm D call. The sample taken for sequencing was peripheral blood. This receptor was identified in a human donor with active COVID-19. The donor label of this sample is uncertain. The CDR3 DNA sequence: TGTGCCAGCAGCCAAGGGGTGGGCGTTTTCGGAAACACCATATATTTT. This encodes CASSQGVGVFGNTIYF.